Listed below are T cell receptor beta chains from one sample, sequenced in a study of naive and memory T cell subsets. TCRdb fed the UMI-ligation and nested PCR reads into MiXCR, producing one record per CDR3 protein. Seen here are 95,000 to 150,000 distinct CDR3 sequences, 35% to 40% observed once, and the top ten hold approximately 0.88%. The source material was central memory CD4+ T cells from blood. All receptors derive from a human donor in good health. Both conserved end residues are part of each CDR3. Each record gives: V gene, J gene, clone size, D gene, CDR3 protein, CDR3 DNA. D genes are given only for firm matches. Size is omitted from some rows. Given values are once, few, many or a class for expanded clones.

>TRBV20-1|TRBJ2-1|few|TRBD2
CSATLPTSGRMDEQFF
TGCAGTGCTACCCTTCCTACTAGCGGGAGGATGGATGAGCAGTTCTTC
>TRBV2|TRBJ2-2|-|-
CAGGVLNTGELFF
TGTGCCGGTGGGGTTCTAAACACCGGGGAGCTGTTTTTT
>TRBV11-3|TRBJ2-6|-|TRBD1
CASSARGPGANVLTF
TGTGCCAGCAGCGCCAGGGGGCCCGGGGCCAACGTCCTGACTTTC
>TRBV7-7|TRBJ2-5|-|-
CASSLGRVQETQYF
TGTGCTAGCAGCTTAGGGCGGGTCCAAGAGACCCAGTACTTC
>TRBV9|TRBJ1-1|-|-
CASSVTPSPRGTEAFF
TGTGCCAGCAGCGTAACACCATCCCCCAGGGGCACTGAAGCTTTCTTT
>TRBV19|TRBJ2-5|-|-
CASSMKSRGIQETQYF
TGTGCCAGTAGTATGAAGTCCAGGGGTATACAAGAGACCCAGTACTTC
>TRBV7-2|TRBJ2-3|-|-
CASSSSPDTQYF
TGTGCCAGCAGCTCTAGTCCAGATACGCAGTATTTT
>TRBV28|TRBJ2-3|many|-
CASSFRRASSTDTQYF
TGTGCCAGCAGTTTCAGGCGAGCTTCGAGCACAGATACGCAGTATTTT
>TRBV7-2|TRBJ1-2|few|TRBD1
CASSLVTGAANYGYTF
TGTGCCAGCAGTTTAGTCACAGGGGCAGCTAACTATGGCTACACCTTC
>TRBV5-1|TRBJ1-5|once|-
CASSPHGNNQPQHF
TGCGCCAGCAGCCCACATGGGAACAATCAGCCCCAGCATTTT
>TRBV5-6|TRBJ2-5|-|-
CASSRQEKETQYF
TGTGCCAGCAGCCGACAGGAGAAAGAGACCCAGTACTTC
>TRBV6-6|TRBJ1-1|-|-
CASRPPQTGDEAFF
TGTGCCAGCAGGCCCCCACAGACCGGGGATGAAGCTTTCTTT
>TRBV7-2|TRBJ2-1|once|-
CASSPTVRLYNEQFF
TGTGCCAGCAGCCCCACGGTCAGACTTTACAATGAGCAGTTCTTC
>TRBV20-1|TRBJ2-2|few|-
CSARVQVTGELFF
TGCAGTGCTAGAGTCCAGGTTACCGGGGAGCTGTTTTTT
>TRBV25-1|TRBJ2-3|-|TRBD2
CASSESGTSSTDTQYF
TGTGCCAGCAGTGAATCCGGGACTAGCTCCACAGATACGCAGTATTTT
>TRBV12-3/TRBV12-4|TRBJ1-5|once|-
CASSPTGSSNQPQHF
TGTGCCAGCAGCCCTACAGGGTCTTCTAATCAGCCCCAGCATTTT
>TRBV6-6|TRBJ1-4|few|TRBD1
CASSYGASGQELFF
TGTGCCAGCAGTTACGGGGCTTCGGGACAGGAACTGTTTTTT
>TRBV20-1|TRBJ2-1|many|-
CSAREPSRGLSREQFF
TGCAGTGCTAGAGAACCAAGCAGGGGATTGAGTAGGGAGCAGTTCTTC
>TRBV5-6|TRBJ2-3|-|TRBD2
CASSLEGLVVMDTQYF
TGTGCCAGCAGCTTGGAGGGACTAGTCGTTATGGATACGCAGTATTTT
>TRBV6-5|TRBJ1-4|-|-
CASSYRSATNEKLFF
TGTGCCAGCAGTTACAGAAGTGCAACTAATGAAAAACTGTTTTTT
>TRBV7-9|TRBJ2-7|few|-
CASSLGQPSGIDF
TGTGCCAGCAGCTTAGGACAGCCCTCTGGGATAGACTTC
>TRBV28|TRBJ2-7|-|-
CASRVGVNGEQYF
TGTGCCAGTCGGGTAGGGGTGAATGGCGAGCAGTACTTC
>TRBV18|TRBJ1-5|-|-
CASSPGDYQPQHF
TGTGCCAGCTCACCTGGTGATTATCAGCCCCAGCATTTT
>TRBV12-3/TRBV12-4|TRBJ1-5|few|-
CASSPGLNQPQHF
TGTGCCAGCAGTCCCGGATTAAATCAGCCCCAGCATTTT
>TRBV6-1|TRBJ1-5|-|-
CASSRGNQPQHF
TGTGCCAGCAGTCGAGGGAACCAGCCCCAGCATTTT
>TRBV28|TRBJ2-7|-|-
CASSSPATGSSYEQYF
TGTGCCAGCAGTTCCCCAGCGACAGGTAGCTCCTACGAGCAGTACTTC
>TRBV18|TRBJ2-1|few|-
CASSAADSYNEQFF
TGTGCCAGCTCCGCCGCAGATTCCTACAATGAGCAGTTCTTC
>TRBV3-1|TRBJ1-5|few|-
CASSQDQDRSAQPQHF
TGTGCCAGCAGCCAAGATCAAGACAGGTCCGCACAGCCCCAGCATTTT
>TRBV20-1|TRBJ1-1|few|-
CSATPGGSLNTEAFF
TGCAGTGCCACCCCGGGCGGCAGTTTGAACACTGAAGCTTTCTTT
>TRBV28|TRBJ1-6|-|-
CASRARPGGGSPLHF
TGTGCCAGCAGAGCGCGGCCCGGCGGCGGTTCACCCCTCCACTTT
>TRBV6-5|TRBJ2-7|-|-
CASRRTVTTYEQYF
TGTGCCAGCAGGCGGACAGTGACAACCTACGAGCAGTACTTC
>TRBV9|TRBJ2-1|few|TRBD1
CASSASYRGDEQFF
TGTGCCAGCAGCGCCAGTTACAGGGGGGATGAGCAGTTCTTC
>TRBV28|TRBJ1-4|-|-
CASSYREKLFF
TGTGCCAGCAGTTATCGGGAAAAACTGTTTTTT
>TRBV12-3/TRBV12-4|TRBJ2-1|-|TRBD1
CASSRPGQESYNEQFF
TGTGCCAGCAGCAGACCTGGACAGGAGAGCTACAATGAGCAGTTCTTC
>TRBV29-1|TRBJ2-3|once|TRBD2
CSVDTVAGGKDTQYF
TGCAGCGTTGATACCGTTGCGGGAGGAAAGGATACGCAGTATTTT
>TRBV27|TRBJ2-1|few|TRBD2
CASSFRAGDYNEQFF
TGTGCCAGCAGTTTCCGAGCGGGAGATTATAATGAGCAGTTCTTC
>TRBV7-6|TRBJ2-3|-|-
CASSNLVPGHRTDTQYF
TGTGCCAGCAGCAACCTAGTCCCGGGACACCGCACAGATACGCAGTATTTT
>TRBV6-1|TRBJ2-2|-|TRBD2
CASSRTSGWVTGELFF
TGTGCCAGCAGCCGAACTAGCGGGTGGGTCACCGGGGAGCTGTTTTTT
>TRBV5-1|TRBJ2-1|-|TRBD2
CASSKGLAGVEQFF
TGCGCCAGCAGCAAGGGACTAGCGGGAGTTGAGCAGTTCTTC
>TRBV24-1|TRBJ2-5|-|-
CATSDLVGTQYF
TGTGCCACCAGTGATTTAGTCGGGACCCAGTACTTC
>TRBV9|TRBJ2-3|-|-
CASSVAAAKTDTQYF
TGTGCCAGCAGCGTAGCTGCGGCTAAAACAGATACGCAGTATTTT
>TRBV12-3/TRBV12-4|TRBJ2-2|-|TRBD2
CASSLGGSGGELFF
TGTGCCAGCAGTTTGGGCGGGAGTGGCGGGGAGCTGTTTTTT
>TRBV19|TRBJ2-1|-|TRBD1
CASSSGDRLFVSNEQFF
TGTGCCAGTTCTTCAGGGGACAGACTCTTCGTTAGTAATGAGCAGTTCTTC
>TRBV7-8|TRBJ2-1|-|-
CASSLVRIDVSCNEQFF
TGTGCCAGCAGCTTAGTACGTATCGATGTATCCTGCAATGAGCAGTTCTTC
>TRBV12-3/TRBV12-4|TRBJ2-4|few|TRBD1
CASSFMRGRGLGAKNIQYF
TGTGCCAGCAGTTTTATGAGGGGGCGCGGTTTAGGCGCCAAAAACATTCAGTACTTC
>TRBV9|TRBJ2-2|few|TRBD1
CASSPRQGTNTGELFF
TGTGCCAGCAGCCCCCGACAGGGGACGAACACCGGGGAGCTGTTTTTT
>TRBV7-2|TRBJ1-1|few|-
CASSPDGQPHTEAFF
TGTGCCAGCAGCCCCGATGGACAGCCGCACACTGAAGCTTTCTTT
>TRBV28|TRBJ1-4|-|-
CASTLREKLFF
TGTGCCAGCACTCTGAGGGAAAAACTGTTTTTT
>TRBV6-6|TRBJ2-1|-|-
CASSVGAYNEQFF
TGTGCCAGCAGTGTAGGGGCCTACAATGAGCAGTTCTTC